The following is a TCR beta chain sequence with its context. CDR1 and CDR2 from the germline V gene are SEHNR and FQNEAQ (reference sequence). The CDR3 loop spans 17 amino acids. The V end was cut by 4 bases, the J end by 5 bases, with 24 bases between. This sample was included in a study of T cell changes during pregnancy in multiple sclerosis. TCRdb keeps only in-frame clones here, not all; method: immunoSEQ multiplex PCR. In the table there are more than 40,000 clones, approximately 91% of which are singletons. The receptor was derived from a female donor with multiple sclerosis, enrolled in a pregnancy study. The source was CD8+ T cells from peripheral blood mononuclear cells, collected in the third trimester of pregnancy. This chain connects TRBV7-9 to TRBJ2-7; possibly TRBD1 for D (6 bases). The CDR3 region has the DNA TGTGCCAGCAGCTCGCTAGTAGGGGGTAACTTCGTCCACGAGCAGTACTTC. Translated: CASSSLVGGNFVHEQYF.